The present T cell receptor (beta chain) was sequenced within a study of identical twins. TCRdb re-called the 5' RACE reads through MiXCR, storing one row per CDR3 protein. The sample carries around 490,000 distinct CDR3 sequences, approximately 14% recorded once. Per germline, CDR1 SGHDN and CDR2 FVKESK. The CDR3 contains 17 residues. V lost 1 base and J 7 bases, leaving 22 bases between the germline ends. Notes on the study in general: Cross-sectional statistical analysis was relied on for the conclusions, without the same donors being followed.

With regard to this clonotype: Its target is not known.

The same specimen was also included in a second study, on yellow fever vaccine responses in identical twins.

Sample: CD4+ T cells sorted from blood. The receptor's source is a woman younger than 35 in good health. The rearrangement uses TRBV14 and TRBJ1-1, with D perhaps matching TRBD1 (5 bases). The DNA for the CDR3 is TGTGCCAGCAGCCAAGTCGGTAAGGGGTGGCAGGACGTTGAAGCTTTCTTT. Amino acids: CASSQVGKGWQDVEAFF.